This TCR beta chain was sequenced during a study of molecular identifiers for immune sequencing clone quantification. Sorting captured naive CD8 T cells as CD8+CD4-CCR7+CD45RA+. This clonotype was recorded many times. No antigen is known for it. Study-level results: The study found clones above 20 RNA copies held over 97% of effector molecules and under 1% in naive cells.

Listed TCR primers and previously described methods were used for bulk TCR libraries. TCRdb used MiXCR to reprocess the PCR reads, holding one entry per CDR3 protein. Among roughly 93,000 distinct CDR3 sequences listed, over 15% were seen once. The TCR originated in a human donor in good health. Some libraries in this study had Jurkat cell RNA spiked in. Sequenced sample: naive CD8+ T cells from blood, with Jurkat cell RNA spiked in. Subset defined: FACS-sorted CD8+CD4-CCR7+CD45RA+ naive T cells.

The CDR3 here is CATSDPDRTSNQPQHF. CDR3 coding DNA: TGTGCCACCAGTGACCCGGACAGGACTAGCAATCAGCCCCAGCATTTT. The chain uses TRBV24-1 and TRBJ1-5; 7 nucleotides align to TRBD1. Germline V gene data show CDR1 as KGHDR and CDR2 as SFDVKD. With V trimmed by 4 bases and J by 0 bases, 5 bases remained unmatched. The CDR3 loop spans 16 amino acids.